This TCR beta chain is from a study of blood T cell repertoires in COVID-19. Study-level information: Both acute and convalescent COVID-19 samples were obtained from the United States, Italy and Spain.

Assay: immunoSEQ multiplex PCR; the TCRdb copy retains only in-frame clones and omits some. The table lists roughly 400,000 clones, 90% of them singletons. Trimming cost V 1 base and J 8 bases; bases outside gene matches: 10. CDR3 length: 16 amino acids. Germline V gives CDR1 LNHNV, CDR2 YYDKDF (reference sequence). The receptor comes from a man younger than 35 who had recovered from COVID-19. The sequencing sample was made of PBMCs or T cells enriched from blood (not recorded which). This rearrangement joins TRBV15 to TRBJ2-4, with TRBD1 matching over 8 bases. For the CDR3, the DNA is TGTGCCACCAGCAGAGCTGGGACAGGCAATGGGGACATTCAGTACTTC. This codes for CATSRAGTGNGDIQYF.